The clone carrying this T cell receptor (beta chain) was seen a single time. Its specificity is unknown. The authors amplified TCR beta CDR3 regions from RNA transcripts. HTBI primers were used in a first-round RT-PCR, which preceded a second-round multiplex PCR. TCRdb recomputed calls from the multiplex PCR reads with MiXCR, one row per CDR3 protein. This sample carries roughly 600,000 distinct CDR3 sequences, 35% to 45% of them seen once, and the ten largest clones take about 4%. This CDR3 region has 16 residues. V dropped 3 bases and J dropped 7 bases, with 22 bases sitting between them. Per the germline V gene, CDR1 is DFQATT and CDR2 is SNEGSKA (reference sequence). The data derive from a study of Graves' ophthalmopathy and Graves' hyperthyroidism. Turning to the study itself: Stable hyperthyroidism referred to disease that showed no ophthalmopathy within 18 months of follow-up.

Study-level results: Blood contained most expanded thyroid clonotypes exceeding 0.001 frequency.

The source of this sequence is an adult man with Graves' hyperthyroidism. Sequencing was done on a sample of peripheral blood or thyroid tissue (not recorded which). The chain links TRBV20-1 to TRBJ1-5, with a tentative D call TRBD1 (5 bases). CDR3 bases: TGCAGTGCTAGCGTTCCGGGTCCAGGGCGAGGGCAGCCCCAGCATTTT. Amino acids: CSASVPGPGRGQPQHF.